Detailed here is one TCR beta chain. The antigen is unknown. Germline V gene sequence: CDR1 LGHNA, CDR2 YNFKEQ. Trimming took off 2 bases at V and 7 bases at J, with 18 bases between the two ends. The CDR3 has 15 amino acids. This sample stems from a study of OX40 agonist ivuxolimab in advanced cancers. Study-wide results and caveats: Normalized expansion of T-cell clones was also low for some nonresponders.

Using immunoSEQ multiplex PCR, the repertoire was profiled, and TCRdb retains in-frame clones only, with some absent. Of roughly 46,000 clones in the sample, 70% to 90% were seen once. The chain carries TRBV4-2 and TRBJ2-7; TRBD2 is a possible D gene (6 bases). The sequences come from CD4+ or CD8+ T cells sorted from blood, collected in a trial of the OX40 agonist ivuxolimab. This receptor was taken from an adult with an advanced solid tumor such as melanoma, head and neck, liver or kidney cancer. The DNA of the CDR3 is TGTGCCAGCAGCCAACTGGAAATGCATGGGAGGGAGCAGTACTTC. This sequence encodes CASSQLEMHGREQYF.